Sequencing of this T cell receptor (beta chain) was carried out in a study of CD8 T cells in Susac syndrome. Background on the study: When blood was drawn, the patients with Susac syndrome were therapy-naive, on corticosteroids, or on intravenous immunoglobulin alone. Study-level results: Within Susac syndrome CD4+ T cell repertoires, clonal expansion was not evident.

Turning to this clonotype: Its antigen is undetermined.

The CDR3 is 18 residues long. Germline CDR1 DFQATT, CDR2 SNEGSKA (reference sequence). Trimming cost V 3 bases and J 4 bases; bases outside gene matches: 9. RNA in amounts of about 0.5 to 1 ug was reverse transcribed with random hexamers. TCRdb reprocessed the immunoSEQ multiplex PCR reads via MiXCR and lists one record per CDR3 protein. The sample lists some 68,000 distinct CDR3 sequences, 93% occurring once. This rearrangement joins TRBV20-1 to TRBJ2-1; 16 bases match TRBD2. The clonotype was recovered from a human donor with Susac syndrome. Sequenced sample: CD4+ T cells from PBMCs. CDR3 DNA sequence: TGCAGTGCTAGTACGGGACTAGCGGGGGGGCTAGGTTACAATGAGCAGTTCTTC. This sequence encodes CSASTGLAGGLGYNEQFF.